The 17 T cell receptor beta chains below were found in one sample sequenced in a study of CD8 T cells in ankylosing spondylitis. One entry per CDR3 protein results from TCRdb running MiXCR on the 5' RACE reads. The sample has roughly 250,000 distinct CDR3 sequences; about 9.1% are singletons. Specimen: blood, either unsorted or a sorted T cell fraction (not recorded which). These receptors all stem from a male donor with ankylosing spondylitis or in good health (not recorded which).

This clonotype was observed at least ten times. The chain couples TRBV20-1 to TRBJ1-4; no clear D. V gave up 1 base and J gave up 6 bases, with 6 bases separating them. The CDR3 covers 12 residues. Germline V gene sequence: CDR1 DFQATT, CDR2 SNEGSKA (reference sequence). CDR3 sequence (DNA): TGCAGTGCTAGAGTTTCGGATGAAAAACTGTTTTTT. This translates into CSARVSDEKLFF.

Remarks on this clonotype: A much larger clone is a single base away; this may be a read error. J is TRBJ1-1 and V is TRBV5-1; D ambiguous. Germline V gene lookup returns CDR1 SGHRS and CDR2 YFSETQ. Trimming pared 4 bases from V and 7 bases from J, leaving 17 bases between. The CDR3 totals 14 residues. CDR3 DNA sequence: TGCGCCAGCAGCCTGGAAGGAGAGGGCAATGAAGCTTTCTTT. Residues: CASSLEGEGNEAFF.

This clonotype was seen many times. This chain connects TRBV3-1 to TRBJ2-1; TRBD2 might be the D (6 bases). Germline assignment: CDR1 LGHDT and CDR2 YNNKEL (reference sequence). Trimming shortened V by 1 base and J by 5 bases, and 9 bases separated the two germline ends. This CDR3 comprises 14 residues. CDR3 sequence reads: CASSQGRGNNEQFF. CDR3 coding DNA: TGTGCCAGCAGCCAAGGGCGGGGAAACAATGAGCAGTTCTTC.

In this sample, this clonotype turned up many times. The V and J genes are TRBV30 and TRBJ2-5; D call uncertain. V was trimmed by 2 bases and J by 1 base, leaving 5 bases between them. Per the germline V gene, CDR1 is GTSNPN and CDR2 is SVGIG (reference sequence). The CDR3 length is 12 residues. The CDR3 spells CAWSPAQETQYF. CDR3 nucleotide sequence: TGTGCCTGGAGTCCAGCCCAAGAGACCCAGTACTTC.

The chain joins TRBV7-2 to TRBJ1-2; D is possibly TRBD1 (5 bases). The CDR3 covers 15 residues. V was shortened by 5 bases and J by 4 bases, with 17 bases between the two germline ends. Germline values: CDR1 SGHTA, CDR2 FQGNSA. The CDR3 loop is CASSPEYRGGYGYTF. The CDR3 bases are TGTGCCAGCAGCCCAGAATATCGGGGGGGCTATGGCTACACCTTC.

This clonotype was seen repeatedly, ten times or more. V gene TRBV11-2 combines with J gene TRBJ2-2; 14 bases match TRBD2. Germline V CDR1 and CDR2: SGHAT, FQNNGV. V was clipped by 6 bases and J by 3 bases; unmatched bases: 9. There are 18 residues in the CDR3. CDR3 in amino acids: CASRLLGTSGSYTGELFF. The DNA for the CDR3 is TGTGCCAGCAGACTCCTCGGGACTAGCGGGAGTTACACCGGGGAGCTGTTTTTT.

This clonotype showed up just a few times. This chain connects TRBV11-1 to TRBJ2-1; 9 nucleotides align to TRBD2. J gave up 4 bases and V 5 bases, and 12 bases lay outside the gene matches. Per germline, CDR1 SGHAT and CDR2 FQDESV (reference sequence). The CDR3 spans 17 residues. The CDR3 spells CASSLDAGTSRYNEQFF. The CDR3 DNA reads as TGTGCCAGCAGCCTCGATGCCGGGACTAGCAGGTACAATGAGCAGTTCTTC.

This clonotype was picked up many times. This chain links TRBV7-2 with TRBJ2-1, with no clear D. This CDR3 comprises 14 residues. In germline, CDR1 is SGHTA, CDR2 FQGNSA. Trimming removed 3 bases from V and 5 bases from J, with 11 bases in between. CDR3 in DNA: TGTGCCAGCAGCTTGGCGGACCAAAACAATGAGCAGTTCTTC. It codes for CASSLADQNNEQFF.

This clonotype was recorded at least ten times. This sequence joins TRBV5-1 and TRBJ1-6, with D tentatively TRBD1 (6 bases). The CDR3 sequence is 17 residues long. V lost 4 bases and J 0 bases, leaving 14 bases between the germline ends. Germline V gives CDR1 SGHRS, CDR2 YFSETQ. This CDR3 is CASSQRDMSSYNSPLHF. The DNA for the CDR3 is TGCGCCAGCAGCCAGCGGGACATGAGCTCCTATAATTCACCCCTCCACTTT.

This clonotype has ten or more counts. The V gene is TRBV5-1, the J gene TRBJ2-2; tentatively, D is TRBD2 (6 bases). The CDR3 is 15 residues long. V was cut by 8 bases and J by 0 bases, with 14 bases left in between. CDR1 and CDR2 from the germline V gene are SGHRS and YFSETQ. The CDR3 loop reads CASGEIAANTGELFF. The CDR3 DNA reads as TGCGCCAGTGGGGAGATAGCGGCGAACACCGGGGAGCTGTTTTTT. Full variable domain (missing parts from reference TRBV5-1 and TRBJ2-2): KAGVTQTPRYLIKTRGQQVTLSCSPISGHRSVSWYQQTPGQGLQFLFEYFSETQRNKGNFPGRFSGRQFSNSRSEMNVSTLELGDSALYLCASGEIAANTGELFFGEGSRLTVL.

This clonotype was detected many times. V usage is TRBV7-9 and J usage is TRBJ2-4; D possibly uses TRBD1 or TRBD2 (5 bases each). Germline CDR1 SEHNR, CDR2 FQNEAQ (reference sequence). This CDR3 region has 17 residues. The V end lost 5 bases, the J end lost 0 bases, and 17 bases lay between the germline ends. As DNA, the CDR3 is TGTGCCAGCAGCGGGGAGACAGCGACTATAGCCAAAAACATTCAGTACTTC. Protein: CASSGETATIAKNIQYF.

At least ten counts were recorded for this clonotype. The chain uses TRBV12-3 or TRBV12-4 and TRBJ1-1; D not certain. CDR3 size: 12 residues. With 7 bases removed from V and 5 bases from J, the gap between germline ends came to 11 bases. The CDR3 nucleotides read TGTGCCAGCATGTATGGCGGGACTGAAGCTTTCTTT. Its protein product is CASMYGGTEAFF.

Many counts were recorded for this clonotype. J is TRBJ1-2 and V is TRBV3-1, with 9 nucleotides matching TRBD1. CDR1 and CDR2 (germline): LGHDT, YNNKEL (reference sequence). The CDR3 is made up of 18 amino acids. The J segment lost 3 bases and the V segment lost 3 bases, leaving 14 bases of the junction unmatched. CDR3 amino acids: CASSHSSGTGTSHYGYTF. The CDR3 DNA reads as TGTGCCAGCAGCCACTCTTCCGGGACAGGGACTTCTCACTATGGCTACACCTTC. Based on the CDR3 plus reference TRBV3-1 and TRBJ1-2, the full variable domain is DTAVSQTPKYLVTQMGNDKSIKCEQNLGHDTMYWYKQDSKKFLKIMFSYNNKELIINETVPNRFSPKSPDKAHLNLHINSLELGDSAVYFCASSHSSGTGTSHYGYTFGSGTRLTVV.

This chain uses TRBV12-3 or TRBV12-4 with TRBJ1-2; TRBD1 matches at 8 bases. J was trimmed by 7 bases and V by 2 bases; bases with no gene match: 6. CDR3 length: 14 amino acids. The CDR3 is CASSLSDRAGGYTF. The CDR3 bases are TGTGCCAGCAGTTTATCGGACAGGGCGGGTGGCTACACCTTC.

This clonotype was counted ten times or more. V is TRBV30 and J is TRBJ2-3; the D gene is possibly TRBD2 (7 bases). This CDR3 has 19 residues. Germline V gene sequence: CDR1 GTSNPN, CDR2 SVGIG (reference sequence). V lost 1 base and J lost 1, with 24 bases in between. CDR3 residues: CAWSAPWGGSLAGTDTQYF. DNA for the CDR3: TGTGCCTGGAGTGCCCCCTGGGGGGGCTCCCTTGCGGGCACAGATACGCAGTATTTT.

This clonotype was picked up many times. V and J are TRBV6-2 or TRBV6-3 and TRBJ2-1; weak D call: TRBD2 (6 bases). CDR3 length: 14 amino acids. The ends were cut back, 8 bases at V and 8 bases at J, with 19 bases in the middle. Germline CDR1 MNHEY, CDR2 SVGEGT. The CDR3 region is CASAGGTEGHEQFF. The CDR3 DNA sequence: TGTGCCAGCGCCGGCGGGACCGAGGGCCATGAGCAGTTCTTC.

In its sample, this clonotype was seen many times. The V gene is TRBV10-2, the J gene TRBJ2-1, with D possibly matching TRBD2 (6 bases). Germline-derived CDR1 and CDR2 are WSHSY and SAAADI. This CDR3 is built from 17 residues. V was pared by 0 bases and J by 2 bases, with 14 bases between. The CDR3 here is CASSESGEAIPYNEQFF. CDR3 DNA sequence: TGCGCCAGCAGTGAGTCGGGGGAGGCGATCCCCTACAATGAGCAGTTCTTC.